In its sample, the clone carrying this T cell receptor beta chain was seen a few times. Antigen: not known. Tagging with unique molecular identifiers was a feature of the TCR beta cDNA libraries. Input of about 1 to 11 million T cells yielded a few hundred thousand cDNA molecules. TCRdb passed the PCR reads through MiXCR, listing each CDR3 protein once. This sample has around 700,000 distinct CDR3 sequences; more than 50% occur once, and the top ten carry roughly 12%. These data come from a study of post-analysis software for immune sequencing data. The wider study: Relapsing-remitting, secondary progressive and progressive-relapsing multiple sclerosis courses were included.

Broader study findings: The five TRBV segments detected at higher frequency in patients than in controls included TRBV5-6, TRBV5-1 and TRBV20-1. Samples from one preparation batch, clustered by F measure, grouped strongly together.

This CDR3 has 16 amino acids. J gave up 6 bases and V 8 bases, and 16 bases lay outside the gene matches. The germline gives CDR1 KGHSY, CDR2 FQNENV. The specimen sequenced was blood. V usage is TRBV16 and J usage is TRBJ2-3; 8 bases fit TRBD2. This TCR came from a girl aged 2-9 years with multiple sclerosis. The CDR3 protein is CASRKERGSISDTQYF. The DNA of the CDR3 is TGTGCCAGCCGAAAGGAGCGGGGGTCCATATCCGATACGCAGTATTTT.